One sample yielded the 28 T cell receptor beta chains listed below, sequenced in a study of blood T cell repertoires in COVID-19. Libraries were prepared by immunoSEQ multiplex PCR; TCRdb keeps only in-frame clonotypes and omits some of them. The data show over 150,000 clones, about 87% seen once. Sample: peripheral blood. These receptor sequences come from a woman in her 70s with COVID-19, enrolled during active disease.

J is TRBJ1-1 and V is TRBV27, with 7 nucleotides matching TRBD1. V lost 3 bases and J lost 3; bases outside the gene matches: 4. The V gene's germline CDR1 is MNHEY and CDR2 SMNVEV (reference sequence). The CDR3 extends over 14 amino acids. As DNA, the CDR3 is TGTGCCAGCAGTTTTCACAGGGGATACACTGAAGCTTTCTTT. Its protein product is CASSFHRGYTEAFF.

The V call is TRBV23-1, the J call TRBJ2-3; D gene unclear. TRBV23-1 is sorted into the ORF group, with uncertain function. V lost 5 bases, J lost 1 base, and 19 bases lay in between. CDR3 size: 17 residues. The CDR3 reads CASSKWSPASGTDTQYF. The DNA for the CDR3 is TGCGCCAGCAGTAAATGGAGCCCGGCCAGCGGCACAGATACGCAGTATTTT.

This clone showed up just once. The gene calls are TRBV19 and TRBJ1-1; 7 positions match TRBD1. The CDR3 consists of 16 residues. From germline, CDR1 is LNHDA and CDR2 SQIVND (reference sequence). V shed 3 bases, J shed 5 bases, and the junction held 12 bases outside the gene matches. The CDR3 protein is CASSIGGIGGFTEAFF. Written as DNA, the CDR3 is TGTGCCAGTAGTATTGGGGGGATAGGGGGCTTTACTGAAGCTTTCTTT.

This clone was detected once. This chain joins TRBV30 and TRBJ2-7, with 8 bases identical to TRBD1. This CDR3 has 13 residues. The germline CDR1 and CDR2 sequences are GTSNPN and SVGIG (reference sequence). Trimming at V came to 3 bases and at J to 3 bases, leaving 4 bases not matched to a gene. The CDR3 region has the DNA TGTGCCTGGAGAGCAGGACAGGGCTACGAGCAGTACTTC. Translation: CAWRAGQGYEQYF. The complete variable domain, with remaining parts taken from reference TRBV30 and TRBJ2-7, reads SQTIHQWPATLVQPVGSPLSLECTVEGTSNPNLYWYRQAAGRGLQLLFYSVGIGQISSEVPQNLSASRPQDRQFILSSKKLLLSDSGFYLCAWRAGQGYEQYFGPGTRLTVT.

This chain connects TRBV30 to TRBJ2-3; tentative D call: TRBD2 (6 bases). The germline CDR1 and CDR2 sequences are GTSNPN and SVGIG (reference sequence). The CDR3 sequence is 15 residues long. The V end lost 3 bases, the J end lost 0 bases, and 13 bases lay between the germline ends. DNA of the CDR3: TGTGCCTGGAGGGGAGTGGGACTGAGCACAGATACGCAGTATTTT. Protein sequence: CAWRGVGLSTDTQYF.

The chain employs TRBV19 and TRBJ2-3, with 8 nucleotides matching TRBD2. With V trimmed by 4 bases and J by 8 bases, 8 bases remained unmatched. Germline V CDR1 and CDR2: LNHDA, SQIVND (reference sequence). The CDR3 loop spans 14 amino acids. The CDR3 region is CASSTREGGGTQYF. CDR3 nucleotide sequence: TGTGCCAGTAGTACCCGGGAGGGGGGCGGTACGCAGTATTTT.

The V call is TRBV7-9, the J call TRBJ1-2; 7 bases align to TRBD1. V trimming: 5 bases; J trimming: 0 bases; junction bases outside the gene matches: 6. This CDR3 is built from 15 residues. The germline CDR1 and CDR2 sequences are SEHNR and FQNEAQ (reference sequence). The CDR3 loop is CASSATRGANYGYTF. CDR3 DNA sequence: TGTGCCAGCAGCGCGACCAGGGGGGCTAACTATGGCTACACCTTC.

This rearrangement joins TRBV27 to TRBJ1-2; 8 nucleotides agree with TRBD1. Trimming at V came to 6 bases and at J to 7 bases, leaving 7 bases not matched to a gene. Germline values: CDR1 MNHEY, CDR2 SMNVEV (reference sequence). The CDR3 length is 13 residues. CDR3 coding DNA: TGTGCCAGCAGAAGACAGGGGTCGGGTGGCTACACCTTC. Protein: CASRRQGSGGYTF.

The chain is built from TRBV30 and TRBJ2-1; D is ambiguous. The CDR3 contains 15 residues. Trimming left V 3 bases short and J 2 bases short, with 14 bases between. Germline V gene sequence: CDR1 GTSNPN, CDR2 SVGIG (reference sequence). The CDR3 is CAWRPVMQTYNEQFF. The CDR3 region has the DNA TGTGCCTGGAGGCCTGTCATGCAGACCTACAATGAGCAGTTCTTC.

This chain joins TRBV28 and TRBJ1-5, with TRBD1 as a possible D gene (6 bases). Germline V gene sequence: CDR1 MDHEN, CDR2 SYDVKM. V was cut by 8 bases and J by 8 bases, with 10 bases left in between. The CDR3 is made up of 11 amino acids. In DNA, the CDR3 is TGTGCCAGCCAACAGGGTAAGCCCCAGCATTTT. Translating it yields CASQQGKPQHF.

The DNA of the CDR3 is TGTGCCAGCTCCCCTCCGGGGACGGGACTGTACGAGCAGTACTTC. Its translation is CASSPPGTGLYEQYF. V usage is TRBV18 and J usage is TRBJ2-7, with TRBD2 as a possible D gene (6 bases). Germline V gives CDR1 KGHSH, CDR2 LQKENI. The CDR3 is 15 amino acids. V shed 6 bases and J shed 4 bases, with 19 bases lying between them. Full variable domain (remainder filled in from reference TRBV18 and TRBJ2-7): NAGVMQNPRHLVRRRGQEARLRCSPMKGHSHVYWYRQLPEEGLKFMVYLQKENIIDESGMPKERFSAEFPKEGPSILRIQQVVRGDSAAYFCASSPPGTGLYEQYFGPGTRLTVT.

This rearrangement joins TRBV3-1 (or the pseudogene TRBV3-2) to TRBJ2-7; 10 positions match TRBD1. Per the germline V gene, CDR1 is LGHDT and CDR2 is YNNKEL (reference sequence). This CDR3 is built from 15 residues. With V trimmed by 1 base and J by 2 bases, 2 bases remained unmatched. The CDR3 protein is CASSQAGTGAYEQYF. DNA for the CDR3: TGTGCCAGCAGCCAAGCCGGGACAGGGGCCTACGAGCAGTACTTC.

The chain has TRBV3-1 (or the pseudogene TRBV3-2) and TRBJ1-5; D is possibly TRBD1 (6 bases). The CDR3 runs to 16 residues. Germline values: CDR1 LGHDT, CDR2 YNNKEL (reference sequence). Trimming stripped 0 bases from V and 7 bases from J, with 16 bases between. DNA of the CDR3: TGTGCCAGCAGCCAAGATAACGGGGGGCCGGGACAGCCCCAGCATTTT. Its protein product is CASSQDNGGPGQPQHF.

The chain uses TRBV4-1 and TRBJ2-5, with D possibly matching TRBD1 (6 bases). Germline lookup yields CDR1 MGHRA and CDR2 YSYEKL. The CDR3 loop spans 16 amino acids. With 1 base removed from V and 4 bases from J, the gap between germline ends came to 16 bases. The CDR3 sequence: CASSQATWTVTETQYF. The CDR3 DNA sequence: TGCGCCAGCAGCCAAGCTACATGGACAGTCACAGAGACCCAGTACTTC.

The rearrangement links TRBV9 to TRBJ1-1; a possible D gene is TRBD1 (6 bases). The germline V gene encodes CDR1 SGDLS and CDR2 YYNGEE. V gave up 3 bases and J gave up 10 bases, with 16 bases separating them. The CDR3 extends over 13 amino acids. CDR3 in DNA: TGTGCCAGCAGCGGGGACACTTATGGTTCAGCTTTCTTT. Its translation is CASSGDTYGSAFF.

The chain is built from TRBV2 and TRBJ2-7; no firm D call. The CDR3 loop spans 13 amino acids. Trimming left V 1 base short and J 2 bases short, with 6 bases between. The germline gives CDR1 SNHLY, CDR2 FYNNEI. The DNA for the CDR3 is TGTGCCAGCAGTGAAGGGGCCCCCTACGAGCAGTACTTC. Protein product: CASSEGAPYEQYF.

The chain uses TRBV27 and TRBJ1-1; D is possibly TRBD1 (6 bases). V lost 4 bases, J lost 11 bases, and 11 bases lay in between. The germline V gene has CDR1 MNHEY and CDR2 SMNVEV (reference sequence). CDR3 size: 11 residues. In DNA, the CDR3 is TGTGCCAGCAGTTACGGACAGCGGGCTTTCTTT. Translating gives CASSYGQRAFF.

V gene TRBV15 combines with J gene TRBJ1-4; the D is unclear. Germline CDR1 and CDR2: LNHNV and YYDKDF (reference sequence). The CDR3 contains 16 residues. V gave up 4 bases and J gave up 3 bases, with 15 bases separating them. The CDR3 sequence is CATSKSGRGPNEKLFF. Written as DNA, the CDR3 is TGTGCCACCAGCAAGTCGGGCCGGGGTCCTAATGAAAAACTGTTTTTT.

V usage is TRBV5-1 and J usage is TRBJ1-6; TRBD1 matches 8 bases. The CDR3 contains 15 residues. The germline CDR1 and CDR2 sequences are SGHRS and YFSETQ. Unmatched junction bases numbered 9, after V lost 4 bases and J lost 9 bases. This chain's CDR3 is CASSGLQGARSPLHF. The CDR3 DNA is TGCGCCAGCAGCGGGCTCCAGGGGGCGCGTTCACCCCTCCACTTT.

The rearrangement uses TRBV19 and TRBJ2-3; tentatively, D is TRBD1 (6 bases). CDR3 length: 15 amino acids. The V gene's germline CDR1 is LNHDA and CDR2 SQIVND (reference sequence). Trimming took 4 bases from V and 3 from J, leaving 14 bases between them. The CDR3 bases are TGTGCCAGTAGTAAATCAGGGGCCCCTACAGATACGCAGTATTTT. Its protein is CASSKSGAPTDTQYF.

This rearrangement joins TRBV9 to TRBJ1-1; 7 nucleotides match TRBD1. This CDR3 is 15 amino acids long. Germline loops: CDR1 SGDLS, CDR2 YYNGEE. Trimming cost V 3 bases and J 1 base; bases outside gene matches: 6. CDR3 nucleotides: TGTGCCAGCAGCGATTACAGGGGCGCGAACACTGAAGCTTTCTTT. This gives the protein CASSDYRGANTEAFF.

The chain is built from TRBV30 and TRBJ1-2; D is undetermined. The CDR3 consists of 13 residues. The V end lost 4 bases, the J end lost 7 bases, and 16 bases lay between the germline ends. Germline V gene data show CDR1 as GTSNPN and CDR2 as SVGIG (reference sequence). Here the CDR3 DNA reads TGTGCCTGGAAGGAGCAGACCCGGAGTGGCTACACCTTC. Translated, it gives CAWKEQTRSGYTF.

The genes are TRBV9 and TRBJ2-1; 8 nucleotides match TRBD2. Germline lookup yields CDR1 SGDLS and CDR2 YYNGEE. The CDR3 length is 15 residues. J was trimmed by 2 bases and V by 5 bases; bases with no gene match: 6. CDR3 nucleotide sequence: TGTGCCAGCAGTGGTAGCGGGGCCACCTACAATGAGCAGTTCTTC. This codes for CASSGSGATYNEQFF.

J is TRBJ1-2 and V is TRBV28, with 9 bases matching TRBD1. V dropped 6 bases and J dropped 1; count of bases not matched to a gene: 6. Germline V gene lookup returns CDR1 MDHEN and CDR2 SYDVKM. This CDR3 has 15 residues. As DNA, the CDR3 is TGTGCCAGCAGGACCGGGACAGGGTATAACTATGGCTACACCTTC. This gives the protein CASRTGTGYNYGYTF.

The chain carries TRBV6-5 and TRBJ1-2; TRBD1 matches at 7 bases. Germline assignment: CDR1 MNHEY and CDR2 SVGAGI. The trim removed 2 bases at V and 0 bases at J, leaving 3 bases unmatched. This CDR3 spans 15 amino acids. This CDR3 is CASSYGTEANYGYTF. CDR3 nucleotide sequence: TGTGCCAGCAGTTACGGGACAGAAGCTAACTATGGCTACACCTTC.

The chain uses TRBV10-3 and TRBJ1-1; 8 bases line up with TRBD1. In germline, CDR1 is ENHRY, CDR2 SYGVKD. Trimming at V came to 7 bases and at J to 1 base, leaving 2 bases not matched to a gene. The CDR3 length is 13 residues. The CDR3 region is CAIKDRGNTEAFF. The DNA for the CDR3 is TGTGCCATCAAAGACAGGGGGAACACTGAAGCTTTCTTT.

The sample holds one count of this clone. J is TRBJ2-1 and V is TRBV10-3; a possible D gene is TRBD2 (6 bases). Germline CDR1 reads ENHRY; CDR2 reads SYGVKD. This CDR3 has 13 residues. V lost 8 bases and J lost 8, with 16 bases in between. The CDR3 bases are TGTGCCATCTTTGCGGGACTTGGGGATGAGCAGTTCTTC. Translation: CAIFAGLGDEQFF.

The chain has TRBV5-1 and TRBJ1-1; possibly TRBD1 for D (6 bases). V lost 3 bases and J 1 base, leaving 10 bases between the germline ends. The CDR3 totals 14 residues. In germline, CDR1 is SGHRS, CDR2 YFSETQ. The CDR3 sequence: CASSSQGSNTEAFF. CDR3 nucleotide sequence: TGCGCCAGCAGCTCACAGGGCTCGAACACTGAAGCTTTCTTT.